One and the same sample provided the 25 T cell receptor beta chains below, sequenced in a study of shared clonotypes between healthy human individuals. The assay was immunoSEQ multiplex PCR, and TCRdb's table has in-frame clones only and misses some. The table has some 2.1 million clones, about 95% seen once. Positive CCR7 selection of CD45RO-negative cells yielded the naive CD8 cells, and terminally differentiated effector memory CD45RA+ cells were excluded. The specimen sequenced was naive CD8+ T cells sorted from blood. The receptors originated from a man aged 18 to 29 in good health.

The rearrangement uses TRBV4-3 and TRBJ1-2; no definite D call. This CDR3 contains 15 residues. Per the germline V gene, CDR1 is LGHNA and CDR2 is YSLEER. Trimming removed 1 base at V and 0 bases at J, with 9 bases between. CDR3 DNA sequence: TGCGCCAGCAGCCAAGGGGCAACCCCTAACTATGGCTACACCTTC. Protein sequence: CASSQGATPNYGYTF.

About this clone itself: The sample contains more than one DNA sequence encoding this CDR3. The J gene is TRBJ2-3, the V gene TRBV6-5; D might be TRBD1 (5 bases). CDR3 length: 14 residues. Trimming pared 5 bases from V and 2 bases from J, leaving 11 bases between. Germline assignment: CDR1 MNHEY and CDR2 SVGAGI. The CDR3 reads CASSRQSSTDTQYF. The CDR3 nucleotides read TGTGCCAGCAGTCGACAGTCTTCCACAGATACGCAGTATTTT.

V and J are TRBV7-9 and TRBJ1-1; D unresolved. V was trimmed by 1 base and J by 3 bases, leaving 9 bases between them. CDR3 length: 14 amino acids. Germline CDR1 is SEHNR and CDR2 is FQNEAQ (reference sequence). CDR3 coding DNA: TGTGCCAGCAGCTTAGTTGTCGGATACACTGAAGCTTTCTTT. It translates to CASSLVVGYTEAFF.

As concerns this clone: The same CDR3 can be traced to other DNA sequences in this sample. The chain carries TRBV6-5 and TRBJ1-2; D remains ambiguous. Trimming shortened V by 0 bases and J by 0 bases, and 5 bases separated the two germline ends. Per germline, CDR1 MNHEY and CDR2 SVGAGI. CDR3 size: 14 residues. CDR3 in DNA: TGTGCCAGCAGTTACTCCGAAACTAACTATGGCTACACCTTC. This translates into CASSYSETNYGYTF.

The chain employs TRBV6-5 and TRBJ2-7; D gene unclear. Germline-derived CDR1 and CDR2 are MNHEY and SVGAGI. Trimming took off 3 bases at V and 0 bases at J, with 9 bases between the two ends. This CDR3 has 14 residues. The CDR3 DNA sequence: TGTGCCAGCAGTTATTTGGAGAACTCCTACGAGCAGTACTTC. Translated, it gives CASSYLENSYEQYF.

The chain has TRBV7-9 and TRBJ2-1; 8 positions agree with TRBD2. CDR1 and CDR2 from the germline V gene are SEHNR and FQNEAQ (reference sequence). This CDR3 is 15 amino acids long. Unmatched junction bases numbered 8, after V lost 4 bases and J lost 6 bases. The CDR3 reads CASSSSGSVGNEQFF. The DNA of the CDR3 is TGTGCCAGCAGCTCCAGCGGGAGCGTAGGCAATGAGCAGTTCTTC.

This sequence joins TRBV7-9 and TRBJ2-7, with 8 bases lining up with TRBD2. Germline-derived CDR1 and CDR2 are SEHNR and FQNEAQ (reference sequence). The junction had 3 bases not matched to a gene; V was cut back by 4 bases and J by 1 base. The CDR3 length is 14 residues. The CDR3 nucleotides read TGTGCCAGCAGCTCGGGACTAGTATCCTACGAGCAGTACTTC. Translating it yields CASSSGLVSYEQYF.

This chain joins TRBV2 and TRBJ2-1, with 8 nucleotides matching TRBD2. With V trimmed by 4 bases and J by 0 bases, 2 bases remained unmatched. CDR3 length: 15 amino acids. Germline CDR1 and CDR2: SNHLY and FYNNEI. The CDR3 DNA is TGTGCCAGCAGTGTACTAGCGGACTCCTACAATGAGCAGTTCTTC. Translating gives CASSVLADSYNEQFF.

The chain is built from TRBV28 and TRBJ2-1, with 8 bases lining up with TRBD2. The germline V gene encodes CDR1 MDHEN and CDR2 SYDVKM. The CDR3 totals 17 residues. Unmatched junction bases numbered 11, after V lost 3 bases and J lost 4 bases. As DNA, the CDR3 is TGTGCCAGCAGTTTCTACCCCACTAGCGGCTATTACAATGAGCAGTTCTTC. Translation gives CASSFYPTSGYYNEQFF.

This chain uses TRBV9 with TRBJ2-1; TRBD2 agrees at 7 bases. Trimming removed 3 bases from V and 8 bases from J; junction bases left unmatched: 8. The CDR3 is 14 amino acids. CDR1 SGDLS and CDR2 YYNGEE come from the germline V gene. CDR3 residues: CASSAGGSRDEQFF. DNA of the CDR3: TGTGCCAGCAGCGCGGGCGGGAGTAGGGATGAGCAGTTCTTC.

The gene calls are TRBV19 and TRBJ1-2, with 9 bases aligning to TRBD1. V dropped 6 bases and J dropped 6; count of bases not matched to a gene: 11. Germline V lookup: CDR1 LNHDA, CDR2 SQIVND (reference sequence). This CDR3 has 15 amino acids. CDR3 region: CASRTTGQGFDGYTF. CDR3 DNA sequence: TGTGCCAGTAGGACAACGGGACAGGGATTCGATGGCTACACCTTC.

This clone was counted a single time. The sample holds other DNA sequences that translate to the same CDR3. The J gene is TRBJ1-5, the V gene TRBV27; no clear D gene. Trimming pared 2 bases from V and 0 bases from J, leaving 5 bases between. The CDR3 extends over 14 amino acids. Germline V gene sequence: CDR1 MNHEY, CDR2 SMNVEV (reference sequence). The CDR3 reads CASSLGSSNQPQHF. The CDR3 nucleotides are TGTGCCAGCAGTTTAGGGAGTAGCAATCAGCCCCAGCATTTT.

The chain links TRBV4-1 to TRBJ1-5; 8 bases agree with TRBD1. With V trimmed by 4 bases and J by 3 bases, 5 bases remained unmatched. The CDR3 runs 15 residues. Germline lookup yields CDR1 MGHRA and CDR2 YSYEKL. This CDR3 is CASSPGQGANQPQHF. DNA for the CDR3: TGCGCCAGCAGCCCCGGACAGGGAGCCAATCAGCCCCAGCATTTT.

The rearrangement uses TRBV19 and TRBJ2-3, with a weak D call TRBD2 (6 bases). V dropped 5 bases and J dropped 1 base, with 13 bases sitting between them. CDR1 and CDR2 from the germline V gene are LNHDA and SQIVND (reference sequence). There are 15 residues in the CDR3. The CDR3 spells CASSLTGAGTDTQYF. For the CDR3, the DNA is TGTGCCAGTAGTTTAACGGGAGCCGGCACAGATACGCAGTATTTT.

V is TRBV4-1 and J is TRBJ2-4; D unclear. Looked up from germline, CDR1 is MGHRA and CDR2 is YSYEKL. The ends were cut back, 1 base at V and 8 bases at J, with 15 bases in the middle. The length of the CDR3 is 15 residues. CDR3: CASSQGTDLRDIQYF. For the CDR3, the DNA is TGCGCCAGCAGCCAAGGGACGGACCTTAGGGACATTCAGTACTTC.

V usage is TRBV29-1 and J usage is TRBJ1-1; 10 bases are a match to TRBD1. This CDR3 is built from 12 residues. Germline V gene lookup returns CDR1 SQVTM and CDR2 ANQGSEA. V trimming: 6 bases; J trimming: 8 bases; junction bases outside the gene matches: 6. This CDR3 reads CSVTGQGPEAFF. Here the CDR3 DNA reads TGCAGCGTGACGGGACAGGGGCCCGAAGCTTTCTTT.

This sequence joins TRBV5-8 and TRBJ1-6; D gene uncertain. This CDR3 region has 15 residues. The germline CDR1 and CDR2 sequences are SGHTS and YDEGEE. The V end was cut by 3 bases, the J end by 10 bases, with 17 bases between. CDR3 loop: CASSSPADIGSPLHF. DNA of the CDR3: TGTGCCAGCAGCTCCCCAGCGGATATTGGATCACCCCTCCACTTT. The full variable domain, completed using reference TRBV5-8 and TRBJ1-6, is EAGVTQSPTHLIKTRGQQATLRCSPISGHTSVYWYQQALGLGLQFLLWYDEGEERNRGNFPPRFSGRQFPNYSSELNVNALELEDSALYLCASSSPADIGSPLHFGNGTRLTVT.

The rearrangement uses TRBV7-9 and TRBJ2-7, with TRBD2 matching over 11 bases. The CDR3 is 16 amino acids. The V and J ends lost 1 base and 2 bases, in that order; junction bases with no gene match: 4. Germline V gene lookup returns CDR1 SEHNR and CDR2 FQNEAQ (reference sequence). For the CDR3, the DNA is TGTGCCAGCAGCTTAGGACTAGCGGGAACCCCCTACGAGCAGTACTTC. Translated: CASSLGLAGTPYEQYF. Full variable domain (rest looked up from reference TRBV7-9 and TRBJ2-7): DTGVSQNPRHKITKRGQNVTFRCDPISEHNRLYWYRQTLGQGPEFLTYFQNEAQLEKSRLLSDRFSAERPKGSFSTLEIQRTEQGDSAMYLCASSLGLAGTPYEQYFGPGTRLTVT.

CDR3 in amino acids: CASSYGRGRDEQYF. CDR3 sequence (DNA): TGTGCCAGCAGCTACGGCAGGGGCCGGGACGAGCAGTACTTC. The chain couples TRBV5-8 to TRBJ2-7; TRBD1 might be the D (6 bases). Germline CDR1 SGHTS, CDR2 YDEGEE. CDR3 length: 14 amino acids. The V end lost 3 bases, the J end lost 5 bases, and 15 bases lay between the germline ends. The full variable domain, its missing parts supplied by reference TRBV5-8 and TRBJ2-7, is EAGVTQSPTHLIKTRGQQATLRCSPISGHTSVYWYQQALGLGLQFLLWYDEGEERNRGNFPPRFSGRQFPNYSSELNVNALELEDSALYLCASSYGRGRDEQYFGPGTRLTVT.

The DNA of the CDR3 is TGTGCCAGCAGCCCGACCCTTGAGGCGAACACCGGGGAGCTGTTTTTT. It codes for CASSPTLEANTGELFF. The chain combines TRBV7-9 with TRBJ2-2, with D hard to call. Germline values: CDR1 SEHNR, CDR2 FQNEAQ (reference sequence). The CDR3 totals 16 residues. With 5 bases removed from V and 0 bases from J, the gap between germline ends came to 13 bases. Together with reference TRBV7-9 and TRBJ2-2, the CDR3 gives the full variable domain: DTGVSQNPRHKITKRGQNVTFRCDPISEHNRLYWYRQTLGQGPEFLTYFQNEAQLEKSRLLSDRFSAERPKGSFSTLEIQRTEQGDSAMYLCASSPTLEANTGELFFGEGSRLTVL.

The chain carries TRBV6-1 and TRBJ2-1, with 7 bases that match TRBD2. The CDR3 contains 17 residues. Germline CDR1 and CDR2: MNHNS and SASEGT. Trimming at V came to 2 bases and at J to 0 bases, leaving 7 bases not matched to a gene. The CDR3 region is CASSEYLAGVSYNEQFF. The CDR3 DNA follows: TGTGCCAGCAGTGAATATCTGGCGGGAGTCTCCTACAATGAGCAGTTCTTC.

The chain links TRBV4-1 to TRBJ1-2; D unclear. V was pared by 3 bases and J by 3 bases, with 8 bases between. Looked up from germline, CDR1 is MGHRA and CDR2 is YSYEKL. The CDR3 is 13 amino acids. The DNA of the CDR3 is TGCGCCAGCAGCCAGGTCAACTACTATGGCTACACCTTC. It translates to CASSQVNYYGYTF.

The chain uses TRBV29-1 and TRBJ1-4, with D perhaps TRBD1 (5 bases). CDR3 length: 14 amino acids. Germline values: CDR1 SQVTM, CDR2 ANQGSEA. Trimming removed 6 bases at V and 0 bases at J, with 11 bases between. CDR3 region: CSVARQTTNEKLFF. DNA of the CDR3: TGCAGCGTAGCTCGACAGACAACTAATGAAAAACTGTTTTTT. The full variable domain, with the rest looked up from reference TRBV29-1 and TRBJ1-4, is SAVISQKPSRDICQRGTSLTIQCQVDSQVTMMFWYRQQPGQSLTLIATANQGSEATYESGFVIDKFPISRPNLTFSTLTVSNMSPEDSSIYLCSVARQTTNEKLFFGSGTQLSVL.

This chain connects TRBV10-2 to TRBJ2-1; TRBD1 matches 11 bases. This CDR3 has 19 amino acids. Germline V lookup: CDR1 WSHSY, CDR2 SAAADI. V was clipped by 4 bases and J by 10 bases; unmatched bases: 21. The CDR3 nucleotides are TGCGCCAGCAGTGTAGGGACAGGGGGAGTAGCGGGGCCCTCAGGAGAGCAGTTCTTC. Translated, it gives CASSVGTGGVAGPSGEQFF.

The chain employs TRBV2 and TRBJ1-5; 9 bases agree with TRBD1. Germline V gene data show CDR1 as SNHLY and CDR2 as FYNNEI. Trimming cost V 3 bases and J 7 bases; bases outside gene matches: 7. CDR3 length: 15 amino acids. This chain's CDR3 is CASSESGTGRQPQHF. The CDR3 DNA sequence: TGTGCCAGCAGTGAGAGCGGGACAGGGAGGCAGCCCCAGCATTTT.